The 27 T cell receptor beta chains below come from one sample, sequenced in a study of technical replicates of blood from four donors. Assay: immunoSEQ multiplex PCR; the TCRdb copy retains only in-frame clones and omits some. The sample has about 81,000 clones, about 96% seen once. Material: T cells isolated from PBMCs. These receptor sequences come from a human donor in good health.

The rearrangement links TRBV5-1 to TRBJ2-5, with D possibly being TRBD2 (5 bases). Germline V gives CDR1 SGHRS, CDR2 YFSETQ. V was cut by 3 bases and J by 3 bases, with 15 bases left in between. The CDR3 runs 15 residues. The CDR3 DNA is TGCGCCAGCAGCTCTGGACTCGCCCCCAAAGAGACCCAGTACTTC. It specifies CASSSGLAPKETQYF.

The rearrangement joins TRBV28 to TRBJ1-5, with TRBD1 matching 8 bases. The CDR3 is 14 residues long. Unmatched junction bases numbered 7, after V lost 6 bases and J lost 6 bases. The germline V gene has CDR1 MDHEN and CDR2 SYDVKM. CDR3: CASRPGQGSQPQHF. The CDR3 nucleotides read TGTGCCAGCAGGCCTGGACAGGGAAGTCAGCCCCAGCATTTT.

The gene calls are TRBV2 and TRBJ1-2; D uncertain. Per germline, CDR1 SNHLY and CDR2 FYNNEI. V was pared by 7 bases and J by 3 bases, with 9 bases between. The CDR3 is 12 residues long. CDR3 sequence reads: CASKEGYYGYTF. CDR3 in DNA: TGTGCCAGCAAGGAGGGCTACTATGGCTACACCTTC.

The rearrangement uses TRBV11-3 and TRBJ2-3, with D tentatively TRBD1 (6 bases). In germline, CDR1 is SGHNT, CDR2 YENEEA. V lost 1 base and J 2 bases, leaving 13 bases between the germline ends. The CDR3 runs 16 residues. The CDR3 sequence: CASSLGLGAVTDTQYF. The CDR3 region has the DNA TGTGCCAGCAGCTTAGGACTGGGGGCTGTCACAGATACGCAGTATTTT.

The chain uses TRBV11-2 and TRBJ2-3, with 11 bases aligning to TRBD2. Germline CDR1 is SGHAT and CDR2 is FQNNGV. The CDR3 has 16 residues. V lost 6 bases, J lost 6 bases, and 11 bases stayed unmatched. CDR3 in DNA: TGTGCCAGCAGTTTCGGACTAGCGGGTGCCCCGGATACGCAGTATTTT. Translated, it gives CASSFGLAGAPDTQYF. The variable domain in full, with the rest retrieved from reference TRBV11-2 and TRBJ2-3, is EAGVAQSPRYKIIEKRQSVAFWCNPISGHATLYWYQQILGQGPKLLIQFQNNGVVDDSQLPKDRFSAERLKGVDSTLKIQPAKLEDSAVYLCASSFGLAGAPDTQYFGPGTRLTVL.

This sequence joins TRBV28 and TRBJ2-7; 8 bases align to TRBD1. V lost 6 bases and J lost 2; bases outside the gene matches: 6. Germline assignment: CDR1 MDHEN and CDR2 SYDVKM. The CDR3 extends over 14 amino acids. CDR3 residues: CASSGQGLTYEQYF. For the CDR3, the DNA is TGTGCCAGCAGCGGACAGGGATTAACCTACGAGCAGTACTTC.

The chain joins TRBV19 to TRBJ1-5; no reliable D call. V shed 7 bases and J shed 5 bases, with 18 bases lying between them. Germline CDR1 reads LNHDA; CDR2 reads SQIVND (reference sequence). The CDR3 runs to 15 residues. The CDR3 DNA is TGTGCCAGTAAACGAGGAGTCACCTCTTATCAGCCCCAGCATTTT. It specifies CASKRGVTSYQPQHF.

The chain is built from TRBV5-4 and TRBJ1-3, with D uncertain. Trimming removed 2 bases from V and 2 bases from J, with 20 bases in between. Germline lookup yields CDR1 SGHNT and CDR2 YYREEE (reference sequence). This CDR3 region has 18 residues. The CDR3 sequence is CASSFIAEGHSPGNTIYF. The CDR3 DNA reads as TGTGCCAGCAGCTTCATCGCGGAGGGCCACTCCCCTGGAAACACCATATATTTT.

This clone has a handful of counts. The CDR3 nucleotides read TGTGCCAGCAGAGATTTCGGGGGCACTGAAGCTTTCTTT. Protein: CASRDFGGTEAFF. This rearrangement joins TRBV6-5 to TRBJ1-1; TRBD1 might be the D (5 bases). The CDR3 spans 13 residues. V shed 6 bases and J shed 4 bases, with 12 bases lying between them. Germline V lookup: CDR1 MNHEY, CDR2 SVGAGI.

The rearrangement links TRBV10-2 to TRBJ2-1; D is perhaps TRBD2 (6 bases). Germline CDR1 is WSHSY and CDR2 is SAAADI. CDR3 size: 15 residues. V was pared by 7 bases and J by 2 bases, with 15 bases between. The CDR3 nucleotides are TGCGCCAGCAACGCCGGGAGCCCTACCTACAATGAGCAGTTCTTC. Protein sequence: CASNAGSPTYNEQFF.

The rearrangement uses TRBV10-1 and TRBJ1-2; D not resolved. CDR1 is WNHNN, CDR2 SYGVQD, per germline (reference sequence). V lost 0 bases and J lost 7, with 9 bases in between. This CDR3 has 13 amino acids. CDR3 residues: CASSESVASGYTF. The CDR3 DNA reads as TGCGCCAGCAGTGAGTCGGTGGCAAGTGGCTACACCTTC.

The rearrangement joins TRBV5-1 to TRBJ2-3; D possibly corresponds to TRBD1 (5 bases). This CDR3 is built from 14 residues. Trimming cost V 5 bases and J 6 bases, with 16 bases left between them. In germline, CDR1 is SGHRS, CDR2 YFSETQ. For the CDR3, the DNA is TGCGCCAGCAGGCGGCAGGGCCCCAGCGATACGCAGTATTTT. It is translated as CASRRQGPSDTQYF.

This chain connects TRBV18 to TRBJ1-2, with TRBD1 as a possible D gene (5 bases). CDR1 KGHSH and CDR2 LQKENI come from the germline V gene. This CDR3 spans 14 amino acids. Trimming cost V 0 bases and J 5 bases, with 10 bases left between them. CDR3 sequence: CASSPPAGSYGYTF. The CDR3 nucleotides are TGTGCCAGCTCACCACCGGCAGGGTCATATGGCTACACCTTC.

The chain joins TRBV10-2 to TRBJ2-2; 8 bases fit TRBD1. This CDR3 has 13 amino acids. Unmatched junction bases numbered 3, after V lost 6 bases and J lost 6 bases. Germline V gene sequence: CDR1 WSHSY, CDR2 SAAADI. This CDR3 reads CASRDRAPGELFF. In DNA, the CDR3 is TGCGCCAGCAGGGACAGGGCTCCCGGGGAGCTGTTTTTT.

This rearrangement joins TRBV5-1 to TRBJ1-1; D unclear. The CDR3 is made up of 15 amino acids. V was clipped by 2 bases and J by 1 base, with 12 bases between them. Germline loops: CDR1 SGHRS, CDR2 YFSETQ. CDR3 bases: TGCGCCAGCAGCTTCGGCTCCGAGGCGAACACTGAAGCTTTCTTT. It specifies CASSFGSEANTEAFF.

V usage is TRBV5-6 and J usage is TRBJ1-6, with 8 nucleotides matching TRBD1. V lost 2 bases and J lost 6; bases outside the gene matches: 1. Germline V gene lookup returns CDR1 SGHDT and CDR2 YYEEEE. The CDR3 runs to 14 residues. Written as DNA, the CDR3 is TGTGCCAGCAGCTTTGGGACAGGTAATTCACCCCTCCACTTT. Its translation: CASSFGTGNSPLHF.

The rearrangement uses TRBV27 and TRBJ2-7; D may be TRBD1 (6 bases). Per the germline V gene, CDR1 is MNHEY and CDR2 is SMNVEV (reference sequence). CDR3 length: 16 residues. V shed 5 bases and J shed 1 base, with 18 bases lying between them. The CDR3 region has the DNA TGTGCCAGCAGTCCCATAGCCGACAGGCTATCCTACGAGCAGTACTTC. Translating it yields CASSPIADRLSYEQYF.

The CDR3 nucleotides read TGTGCCAGCAGCCCCGGAACAGGGGAGAATGAAAAACTGTTTTTT. It specifies CASSPGTGENEKLFF. This sequence joins TRBV11-2 and TRBJ1-4, with TRBD1 matching over 7 bases. V was pared by 5 bases and J by 5 bases, with 8 bases of the junction left unmatched. There are 15 residues in the CDR3. Per the germline V gene, CDR1 is SGHAT and CDR2 is FQNNGV.

This chain links TRBV30 with TRBJ2-5; the D gene is possibly TRBD1 (7 bases). With 3 bases removed from V and 5 bases from J, the gap between germline ends came to 16 bases. Germline CDR1 reads GTSNPN; CDR2 reads SVGIG (reference sequence). The CDR3 runs to 14 residues. The CDR3 DNA follows: TGTGCCTGGAGCGAGTGGGCAGGGGGGGAGACCCAGTACTTC. Protein product: CAWSEWAGGETQYF.

The genes are TRBV7-9 and TRBJ2-1; 7 bases align to TRBD2. The CDR3 extends over 14 amino acids. CDR1 and CDR2 from the germline V gene are SEHNR and FQNEAQ (reference sequence). V dropped 3 bases and J dropped 6; count of bases not matched to a gene: 5. CDR3 bases: TGTGCCAGCAGCTTCATGCGGGAGACCAATGAGCAGTTCTTC. The encoded protein is CASSFMRETNEQFF.

The rearrangement joins TRBV28 to TRBJ2-2; a weak D match, TRBD1 (5 bases). Between the trimmed V and J ends, which lost 4 bases and 1 base, there was a span of 16 bases. The CDR3 consists of 17 residues. The germline V gene has CDR1 MDHEN and CDR2 SYDVKM. The CDR3 spells CASSYPTASLNTGELFF. CDR3 DNA: TGTGCCAGCAGTTATCCGACAGCCTCACTGAACACCGGGGAGCTGTTTTTT.

This clone was recorded a few times. The chain is built from TRBV15 and TRBJ2-1; weak D call: TRBD2 (5 bases). Germline V gene lookup returns CDR1 LNHNV and CDR2 YYDKDF (reference sequence). The CDR3 loop spans 15 amino acids. Trimming took off 4 bases at V and 1 base at J, with 11 bases between the two ends. Written as DNA, the CDR3 is TGTGCCACCAGCACAGAAGCGGTTTCCTACAATGAGCAGTTCTTC. Translation gives CATSTEAVSYNEQFF. Combining the CDR3 with reference TRBV15 and TRBJ2-1 gives the whole variable domain DAMVIQNPRYQVTQFGKPVTLSCSQTLNHNVMYWYQQKSSQAPKLLFHYYDKDFNNEADTPDNFQSRRPNTSFCFLDIRSPGLGDTAMYLCATSTEAVSYNEQFFGPGTRLTVL.

The chain is built from TRBV6-6 and TRBJ2-7, with 11 bases aligning to TRBD1. The CDR3 extends over 16 amino acids. Germline V gene sequence: CDR1 MNHNY, CDR2 SVGAGI (reference sequence). V trimming: 0 bases; J trimming: 9 bases; junction bases outside the gene matches: 10. The CDR3 protein is CASSYSPGQGEVGQYF. CDR3 sequence (DNA): TGTGCCAGCAGTTACTCGCCGGGACAGGGGGAAGTCGGGCAGTACTTC.

The rearrangement uses TRBV5-4 and TRBJ2-2, with D perhaps TRBD2 (6 bases). V lost 0 bases to trimming and J lost 8 bases, with 8 bases between them. The CDR3 runs 13 residues. Germline assignment: CDR1 SGHNT and CDR2 YYREEE (reference sequence). This CDR3 is CASSLGGRGELFF. The CDR3 DNA reads TGTGCCAGCAGCTTGGGAGGGAGGGGGGAGCTGTTTTTT.

In this sample, this clone turned up once. The chain carries TRBV4-1 and TRBJ2-7; TRBD2 matches 10 bases. Germline V gene data show CDR1 as MGHRA and CDR2 as YSYEKL. CDR3 length: 15 residues. Trimming removed 8 bases from V and 3 bases from J; junction bases left unmatched: 10. CDR3 in amino acids: CASAPTSGGDYEQYF. CDR3 bases: TGCGCCAGCGCCCCAACGAGCGGGGGGGACTACGAGCAGTACTTC.

This chain uses TRBV28 with TRBJ2-7, with D unclear. The ends were cut back, 8 bases at V and 4 bases at J, with 3 bases in the middle. The CDR3 extends over 9 amino acids. Germline loops: CDR1 MDHEN, CDR2 SYDVKM. The CDR3 loop is CASPYEQYF. DNA for the CDR3: TGTGCCAGCCCGTACGAGCAGTACTTC. The full variable domain, with the rest looked up from reference TRBV28 and TRBJ2-7, is DVKVTQSSRYLVKRTGEKVFLECVQDMDHENMFWYRQDPGLGLRLIYFSYDVKMKEKGDIPEGYSVSREKKERFSLILESASTNQTSMYLCASPYEQYFGPGTRLTVT.

The rearrangement joins TRBV12-5 to TRBJ2-5; 9 bases map to TRBD2. This CDR3 has 13 residues. J lost 5 bases, V lost 2 bases, and 0 bases had no gene match. Germline CDR1 LGHNT, CDR2 FRNRAP. The CDR3 here is CASGLSGGETQYF. The CDR3 bases are TGTGCTAGTGGTTTGAGCGGGGGGGAGACCCAGTACTTC.